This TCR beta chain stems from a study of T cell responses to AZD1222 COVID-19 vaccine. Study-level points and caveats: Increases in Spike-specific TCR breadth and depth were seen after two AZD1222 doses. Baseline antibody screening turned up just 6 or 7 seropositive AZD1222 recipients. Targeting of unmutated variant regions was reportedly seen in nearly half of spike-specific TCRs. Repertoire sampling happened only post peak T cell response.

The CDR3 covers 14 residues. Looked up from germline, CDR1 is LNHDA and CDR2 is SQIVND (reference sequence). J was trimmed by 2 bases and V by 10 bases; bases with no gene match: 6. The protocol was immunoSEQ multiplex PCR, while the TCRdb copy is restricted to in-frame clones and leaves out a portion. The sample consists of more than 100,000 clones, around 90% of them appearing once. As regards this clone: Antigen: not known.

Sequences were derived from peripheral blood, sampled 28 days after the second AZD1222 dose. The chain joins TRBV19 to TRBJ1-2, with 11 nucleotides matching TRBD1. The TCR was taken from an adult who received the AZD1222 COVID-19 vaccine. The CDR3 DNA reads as TGTGCCACCTCGGGACAGGGGGGGAACTATGGCTACACCTTC. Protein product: CATSGQGGNYGYTF.